This TCR beta chain was identified during a study of blood T cell repertoires in COVID-19. Study overall: Sites across the United States, Italy and Spain contributed samples from acute and convalescent COVID-19.

The CDR3 runs to 15 residues. V was pared by 1 base and J by 5 bases, with 14 bases between. Germline V lookup: CDR1 SEHNR, CDR2 FQNEAQ (reference sequence). Original methodology: Using reference gene primer amplification, nucleated cell counts were estimated. This table comes from immunoSEQ multiplex PCR, and its TCRdb copy is limited to in-frame clones, with some not included. V, J and clone size are taken as reported in that table, and D and trimming were inferred from the DNA itself. The data show about 36,000 clones, about 81% seen once. This receptor was taken from a human donor in a cohort sampled during active or convalescent COVID-19. The donor label of this sample is uncertain. This chain uses TRBV7-9 with TRBJ2-5, with D possibly matching TRBD2 (6 bases). Sequences were obtained from peripheral blood. The CDR3 bases are TGTGCCAGCAGCTTAGACGGAGGGGCCCGGGAGACCCAGTACTTC. Amino acid sequence: CASSLDGGARETQYF. Full variable domain (missing parts from reference TRBV7-9 and TRBJ2-5): DTGVSQNPRHKITKRGQNVTFRCDPISEHNRLYWYRQTLGQGPEFLTYFQNEAQLEKSRLLSDRFSAERPKGSFSTLEIQRTEQGDSAMYLCASSLDGGARETQYFGPGTRLLVL.